Listed below are T cell receptor beta chains from one sample, sequenced in a study of T cells after yellow fever vaccination. TCRdb reanalysed the 5' RACE reads using MiXCR and keeps one entry per CDR3 protein. The sample holds 350,000 to 550,000 distinct CDR3 sequences, roughly 20% seen once. The specimen was PBMCs, collected before the yellow fever booster vaccination. The receptors here all came from a man aged 18 to 35 who received the YFV17D yellow fever vaccine. Each CDR3 is given with its conserved first and last residue. A D gene is named only where the DNA matches it firmly. Clone size is given for some rows only: seen once, a few or many times, or a class if the clone is expanded.

clone size: many
J gene: TRBJ2-1
V gene: TRBV4-1
D gene: .
CDR3 protein: CASSQDYGRDPLEQFF
CDR3 DNA: TGCGCCAGCAGCCAAGATTATGGCAGGGACCCACTTGAGCAGTTCTTC

clone size: .
J gene: TRBJ1-2
V gene: TRBV5-4
D gene: .
CDR3 protein: CASSRPVDSYGYTF
CDR3 DNA: TGTGCCAGCAGCCGTCCCGTCGACAGCTATGGCTACACCTTC

clone size: .
J gene: TRBJ2-1
V gene: TRBV20-1
D gene: TRBD2
CDR3 protein: CSARRSGGALNNEQFF
CDR3 DNA: TGCAGTGCTAGGAGGAGCGGGGGCGCCCTCAACAATGAGCAGTTCTTC

clone size: .
J gene: TRBJ1-4
V gene: TRBV29-1
D gene: .
CDR3 protein: CSVEDQGRGEKLFF
CDR3 DNA: TGCAGCGTTGAGGATCAGGGGCGAGGAGAAAAACTGTTTTTT

clone size: many
J gene: TRBJ2-1
V gene: TRBV4-3
D gene: TRBD1
CDR3 protein: CASSVQGRGNEQFF
CDR3 DNA: TGCGCCAGCAGCGTACAGGGGCGCGGGAATGAGCAGTTCTTC

clone size: few
J gene: TRBJ1-6
V gene: TRBV4-1
D gene: .
CDR3 protein: CASSQDSGGDNSPLHF
CDR3 DNA: TGCGCCAGCAGCCAAGATTCGGGGGGGGATAATTCACCCCTCCACTTT

clone size: once
J gene: TRBJ2-3
V gene: TRBV14
D gene: .
CDR3 protein: CASSPSRRNTDTQYF
CDR3 DNA: TGTGCCAGCAGCCCCTCACGGCGAAACACAGATACGCAGTATTTT

clone size: .
J gene: TRBJ1-5
V gene: TRBV23-1
D gene: .
CDR3 protein: CASSPFPAAASSNQPQHF
CDR3 DNA: TGCGCCAGCAGTCCTTTCCCGGCGGCAGCTTCTAGCAATCAGCCCCAGCATTTT

clone size: few
J gene: TRBJ2-1
V gene: TRBV6-6
D gene: .
CDR3 protein: CASSLQATYNEQFF
CDR3 DNA: TGTGCCAGCAGCTTGCAGGCAACCTACAATGAGCAGTTCTTC

clone size: .
J gene: TRBJ1-1
V gene: TRBV19
D gene: TRBD1
CDR3 protein: CASRFRDSEAFF
CDR3 DNA: TGTGCCAGTAGGTTCCGGGACAGTGAAGCTTTCTTT

clone size: many
J gene: TRBJ2-5
V gene: TRBV7-8
D gene: .
CDR3 protein: CASSFGDQETQYF
CDR3 DNA: TGTGCCAGCAGCTTCGGGGACCAAGAGACCCAGTACTTC

clone size: few
J gene: TRBJ2-6
V gene: TRBV12-3/TRBV12-4
D gene: .
CDR3 protein: CASSLVLSGANVLTF
CDR3 DNA: TGTGCCAGCAGTTTAGTACTCTCTGGGGCCAACGTCCTGACTTTC

clone size: few
J gene: TRBJ1-1
V gene: TRBV4-3
D gene: .
CDR3 protein: CASSHKVGGTEAFF
CDR3 DNA: TGCGCCAGCAGCCATAAGGTGGGCGGCACTGAAGCTTTCTTT

clone size: few
J gene: TRBJ1-1
V gene: TRBV6-2/TRBV6-3
D gene: .
CDR3 protein: CASSPRGTPGVEAFF
CDR3 DNA: TGTGCCAGCTCTCCCCGGGGGACCCCCGGCGTTGAAGCTTTCTTT

clone size: few
J gene: TRBJ2-7
V gene: TRBV9
D gene: .
CDR3 protein: CASSVGGGPPPYEQYF
CDR3 DNA: TGTGCCAGCAGCGTAGGTGGGGGGCCTCCCCCCTACGAGCAGTACTTC

clone size: few
J gene: TRBJ1-5
V gene: TRBV6-5
D gene: TRBD1
CDR3 protein: CASSSRTGGGQPQHF
CDR3 DNA: TGTGCCAGCAGTTCCAGGACAGGGGGAGGTCAGCCCCAGCATTTT

clone size: .
J gene: TRBJ1-4
V gene: TRBV4-1
D gene: .
CDR3 protein: CASSQDVSGYEKLFF
CDR3 DNA: TGCGCCAGCAGCCAAGATGTTTCTGGATATGAAAAACTGTTTTTT

clone size: few
J gene: TRBJ1-5
V gene: TRBV6-5
D gene: .
CDR3 protein: CASNGAAQPQHF
CDR3 DNA: TGTGCCAGCAATGGGGCAGCGCAGCCCCAGCATTTT

clone size: few
J gene: TRBJ2-2
V gene: TRBV20-1
D gene: .
CDR3 protein: CSARDPRTGELFF
CDR3 DNA: TGCAGTGCCCGTGACCCTCGAACCGGGGAGCTGTTTTTT

clone size: few
J gene: TRBJ2-3
V gene: TRBV12-3/TRBV12-4
D gene: .
CDR3 protein: CASRPKGGAMVDTQYF
CDR3 DNA: TGTGCCAGCAGACCGAAGGGGGGAGCGATGGTAGATACGCAGTATTTT

clone size: few
J gene: TRBJ1-5
V gene: TRBV27
D gene: TRBD1
CDR3 protein: CASSIGQGHQPQHF
CDR3 DNA: TGTGCCAGCAGTATCGGACAGGGACATCAGCCCCAGCATTTT

clone size: few
J gene: TRBJ2-4
V gene: TRBV4-1
D gene: TRBD2
CDR3 protein: CASSQDPPSGGNIQYF
CDR3 DNA: TGCGCCAGCAGCCAAGATCCCCCTAGCGGGGGAAACATTCAGTACTTC

clone size: .
J gene: TRBJ2-3
V gene: TRBV5-5
D gene: .
CDR3 protein: CASSLDPKDTQYF
CDR3 DNA: TGTGCCAGCAGCTTGGATCCGAAAGATACGCAGTATTTT

clone size: .
J gene: TRBJ2-5
V gene: TRBV27
D gene: TRBD1
CDR3 protein: CASAEQGARETQYF
CDR3 DNA: TGTGCCAGCGCAGAACAGGGGGCGCGGGAGACCCAGTACTTC

clone size: .
J gene: TRBJ2-5
V gene: TRBV20-1
D gene: TRBD2
CDR3 protein: CSASAGGPKETQYF
CDR3 DNA: TGCAGTGCTAGTGCGGGGGGGCCCAAAGAGACCCAGTACTTC

clone size: few
J gene: TRBJ1-1
V gene: TRBV7-3
D gene: .
CDR3 protein: CASNDGRNTEAFF
CDR3 DNA: TGTGCCAGCAACGACGGAAGGAACACTGAAGCTTTCTTT

clone size: .
J gene: TRBJ1-2
V gene: TRBV4-1
D gene: TRBD1
CDR3 protein: CASSQVLRRQGHGYTF
CDR3 DNA: TGCGCCAGCAGCCAAGTTTTACGTCGACAGGGCCATGGCTACACCTTC

clone size: .
J gene: TRBJ2-1
V gene: TRBV29-1
D gene: TRBD1
CDR3 protein: CSVGQGGLYNEQFF
CDR3 DNA: TGCAGCGTGGGACAGGGGGGACTATACAATGAGCAGTTCTTC

clone size: .
J gene: TRBJ2-5
V gene: TRBV7-6
D gene: TRBD2
CDR3 protein: CASSPSGLAGGGETQYF
CDR3 DNA: TGTGCCAGCAGCCCCAGCGGACTAGCGGGGGGCGGGGAGACCCAGTACTTC

clone size: .
J gene: TRBJ1-6
V gene: TRBV27
D gene: .
CDR3 protein: CASSLFIGAGSPLHF
CDR3 DNA: TGTGCCAGCAGTTTATTCATCGGGGCTGGTTCACCCCTCCACTTT

clone size: .
J gene: TRBJ2-3
V gene: TRBV12-3/TRBV12-4
D gene: TRBD1
CDR3 protein: CASSLWGAGGADTQYF
CDR3 DNA: TGTGCCAGCAGTTTATGGGGTGCAGGGGGCGCAGATACGCAGTATTTT

clone size: .
J gene: TRBJ1-5
V gene: TRBV7-8
D gene: TRBD1
CDR3 protein: CASSLAGQGFHSQPQHF
CDR3 DNA: TGTGCCAGCAGCTTAGCAGGACAGGGGTTCCACTCTCAGCCCCAGCATTTT

clone size: .
J gene: TRBJ1-5
V gene: TRBV10-3
D gene: .
CDR3 protein: CAISENSNQPQHF
CDR3 DNA: TGTGCCATCAGTGAAAATAGCAATCAGCCCCAGCATTTT

clone size: .
J gene: TRBJ2-4
V gene: TRBV28
D gene: TRBD1
CDR3 protein: CASSPGQGRAKNIQYF
CDR3 DNA: TGTGCCAGCAGTCCGGGACAGGGGAGGGCCAAAAACATTCAGTACTTC

clone size: .
J gene: TRBJ2-5
V gene: TRBV7-3
D gene: TRBD2
CDR3 protein: CASSAGRSGGVFETQYF
CDR3 DNA: TGTGCCAGCAGCGCTGGAAGGAGCGGGGGGGTCTTCGAGACCCAGTACTTC

clone size: .
J gene: TRBJ2-1
V gene: TRBV5-1
D gene: TRBD1
CDR3 protein: CASSGGTGGSEEQFF
CDR3 DNA: TGCGCCAGCAGCGGCGGGACAGGGGGGTCGGAGGAGCAGTTCTTC

clone size: few
J gene: TRBJ1-1
V gene: TRBV9
D gene: .
CDR3 protein: CASAIGGNTEAFF
CDR3 DNA: TGTGCCAGCGCCATAGGTGGGAACACTGAAGCTTTCTTT

clone size: .
J gene: TRBJ2-3
V gene: TRBV20-1
D gene: TRBD1
CDR3 protein: CSARGTDTDTQYF
CDR3 DNA: TGCAGTGCTAGGGGGACAGACACAGATACGCAGTATTTT

clone size: .
J gene: TRBJ2-7
V gene: TRBV12-3/TRBV12-4
D gene: .
CDR3 protein: CASRLGGAEQYF
CDR3 DNA: TGTGCCAGCAGACTGGGGGGGGCCGAGCAGTACTTC

clone size: .
J gene: TRBJ1-1
V gene: TRBV9
D gene: .
CDR3 protein: CASSVDTDTEAFF
CDR3 DNA: TGTGCCAGCAGCGTTGACACCGACACTGAAGCTTTCTTT

clone size: few
J gene: TRBJ2-7
V gene: TRBV20-1
D gene: .
CDR3 protein: CSATSTSFYEQYF
CDR3 DNA: TGCAGTGCTACCTCGACTAGTTTCTACGAGCAGTACTTC

clone size: few
J gene: TRBJ2-3
V gene: TRBV20-1
D gene: .
CDR3 protein: CSAPRGVTDTQYF
CDR3 DNA: TGCAGTGCCCCTAGGGGGGTCACAGATACGCAGTATTTT

clone size: .
J gene: TRBJ1-3
V gene: TRBV11-2
D gene: .
CDR3 protein: CASSAQGADTIYF
CDR3 DNA: TGTGCCAGCAGCGCGCAGGGAGCAGACACCATATATTTT

clone size: few
J gene: TRBJ2-3
V gene: TRBV5-8
D gene: .
CDR3 protein: CASSFYGLMRTDTQYF
CDR3 DNA: TGTGCCAGCAGCTTCTACGGCCTGATGAGGACAGATACGCAGTATTTT

clone size: .
J gene: TRBJ2-7
V gene: TRBV7-9
D gene: TRBD2
CDR3 protein: CASSSPGAGGGYEQYF
CDR3 DNA: TGTGCCAGCAGCTCCCCGGGAGCGGGGGGCGGGTACGAGCAGTACTTC